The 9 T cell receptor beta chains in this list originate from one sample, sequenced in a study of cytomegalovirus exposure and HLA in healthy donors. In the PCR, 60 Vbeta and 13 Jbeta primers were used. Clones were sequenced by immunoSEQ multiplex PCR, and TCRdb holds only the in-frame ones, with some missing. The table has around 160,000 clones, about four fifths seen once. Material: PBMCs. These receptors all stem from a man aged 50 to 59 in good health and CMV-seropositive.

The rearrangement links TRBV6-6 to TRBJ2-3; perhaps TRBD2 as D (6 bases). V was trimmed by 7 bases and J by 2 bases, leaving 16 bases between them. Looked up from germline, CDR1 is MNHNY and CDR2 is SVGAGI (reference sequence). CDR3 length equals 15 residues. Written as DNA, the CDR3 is TGTGCCAGCACCTATGAGGGGAGGAACACAGATACGCAGTATTTT. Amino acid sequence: CASTYEGRNTDTQYF.

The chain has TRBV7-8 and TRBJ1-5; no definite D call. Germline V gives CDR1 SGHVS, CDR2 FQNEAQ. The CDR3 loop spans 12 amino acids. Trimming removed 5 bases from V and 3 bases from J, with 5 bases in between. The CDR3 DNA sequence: TGTGCCAGCAGCGCGAACAATCAGCCCCAGCATTTT. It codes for CASSANNQPQHF. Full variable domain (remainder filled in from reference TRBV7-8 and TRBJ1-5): GAGVSQSPRYKVAKRGQDVALRCDPISGHVSLFWYQQALGQGPEFLTYFQNEAQLDKSGLPSDRFFAERPEGSVSTLKIQRTQQEDSAVYLCASSANNQPQHFGDGTRLSIL.

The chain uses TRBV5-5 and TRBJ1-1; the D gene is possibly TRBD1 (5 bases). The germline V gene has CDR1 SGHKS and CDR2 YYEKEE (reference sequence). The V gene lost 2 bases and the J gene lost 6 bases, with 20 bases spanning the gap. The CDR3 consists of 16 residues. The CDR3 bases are TGTGCCAGCAGCTTAGGATTGGGGGACTCGGGAGCTGAAGCTTTCTTT. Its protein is CASSLGLGDSGAEAFF.

CDR3 DNA: TGTGCCAGCAGCTTGACAGGCTCTGGGGCCAACGTCCTGACTTTC. This translates into CASSLTGSGANVLTF. This chain uses TRBV7-2 with TRBJ2-6; D possibly corresponds to TRBD1 (6 bases). With 3 bases removed from V and 0 bases from J, the gap between germline ends came to 6 bases. This CDR3 is 15 amino acids long. The germline V gene encodes CDR1 SGHTA and CDR2 FQGNSA.

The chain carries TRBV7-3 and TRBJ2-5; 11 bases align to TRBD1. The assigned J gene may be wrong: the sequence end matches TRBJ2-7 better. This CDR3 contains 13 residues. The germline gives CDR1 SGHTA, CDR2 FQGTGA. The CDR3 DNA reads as TGTGCCAGCAGCACTGGGACAGGGGGCGAGCAGTACTTC. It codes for CASSTGTGGEQYF.

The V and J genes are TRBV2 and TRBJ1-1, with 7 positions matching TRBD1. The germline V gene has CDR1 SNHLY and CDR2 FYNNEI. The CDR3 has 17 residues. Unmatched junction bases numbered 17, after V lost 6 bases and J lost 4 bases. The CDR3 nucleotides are TGTGCCAGCAGCGACCCTTACAGGGGCGGGTCGTTCACTGAAGCTTTCTTT. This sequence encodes CASSDPYRGGSFTEAFF.

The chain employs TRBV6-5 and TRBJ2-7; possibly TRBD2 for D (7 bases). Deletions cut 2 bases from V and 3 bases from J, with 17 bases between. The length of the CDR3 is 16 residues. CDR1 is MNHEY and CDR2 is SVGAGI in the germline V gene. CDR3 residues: CASSYGMGGPIYEQYF. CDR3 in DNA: TGTGCCAGCAGTTACGGGATGGGGGGGCCTATCTACGAGCAGTACTTC.

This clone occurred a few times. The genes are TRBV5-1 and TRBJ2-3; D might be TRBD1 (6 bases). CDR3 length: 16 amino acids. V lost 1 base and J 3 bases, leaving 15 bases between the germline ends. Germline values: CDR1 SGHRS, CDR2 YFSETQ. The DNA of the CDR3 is TGCGCCAGCAGCTTGCAGCCGGGGACATCTACAGATACGCAGTATTTT. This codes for CASSLQPGTSTDTQYF.

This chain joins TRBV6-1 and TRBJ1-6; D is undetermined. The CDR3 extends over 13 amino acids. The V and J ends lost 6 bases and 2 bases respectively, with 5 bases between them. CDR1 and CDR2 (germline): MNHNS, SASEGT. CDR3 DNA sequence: TGTGCCAGCAGCAGGACCTATAATTCACCCCTCCACTTT. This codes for CASSRTYNSPLHF.